One sample yielded the 17 T cell receptor beta chains listed below, sequenced in a study of T-cell reconstitution after alpha-beta-depleted transplantation in children. Unique molecular identifiers were used in preparing the TCRbeta library. MiXCR was run by TCRdb on the PCR reads, yielding one entry per CDR3 protein. The table records about 510,000 distinct CDR3 sequences, over 9.5% of them present only once. The sample was PBMCs, mostly from graft donor cells, taken 180 days after TCRalphabeta/CD19-depleted stem cell transplant. These receptors all come from a female patient under 10 years old who had a stem cell transplant for aplastic anemia, so the T cells may come from the graft donor.

The chain uses TRBV5-8 and TRBJ2-1; D is unresolved. Looked up from germline, CDR1 is SGHTS and CDR2 is YDEGEE. V was pared by 7 bases and J by 0 bases, with 20 bases between. The CDR3 is 17 amino acids. The CDR3 is CASPVPELKPSYNEQFF. The CDR3, as DNA: TGTGCCAGCCCAGTACCCGAATTAAAACCCTCCTACAATGAGCAGTTCTTC.

This clonotype was picked up many times. The chain carries TRBV28 and TRBJ1-1; the D is unclear. The CDR3 is made up of 14 amino acids. V lost 2 bases to trimming and J lost 4 bases, with 11 bases between them. Germline values: CDR1 MDHEN, CDR2 SYDVKM. CDR3 sequence reads: CASSLIVRRTEAFF. The CDR3 region has the DNA TGTGCCAGCAGTTTAATAGTTCGGCGCACTGAAGCTTTCTTT.

The CDR3 DNA follows: TGCGCCAGCAGCTTGGAATCTAGCGGGAGGTTAGGCAATGAGCAGTTCTTC. Residues: CASSLESSGRLGNEQFF. The chain joins TRBV5-1 to TRBJ2-1; 11 positions match TRBD2. Germline V gene sequence: CDR1 SGHRS, CDR2 YFSETQ. V lost 0 bases and J lost 6; bases outside the gene matches: 8. The CDR3 contains 17 residues.

The V call is TRBV10-3, the J call TRBJ1-2; 7 bases line up with TRBD1. V shed 2 bases and J 3 bases; nucleotides not matched to a gene: 9. The germline CDR1 and CDR2 sequences are ENHRY and SYGVKD. This CDR3 has 16 amino acids. CDR3 nucleotides: TGTGCCATCAGTGAGCCGAACCTACAGGGGCACTATGGCTACACCTTC. It is translated as CAISEPNLQGHYGYTF.

V and J are TRBV12-3 or TRBV12-4 and TRBJ2-1; maybe TRBD2 (6 bases). This CDR3 comprises 16 residues. V was shortened by 3 bases and J by 0 bases, with 12 bases between the two germline ends. The CDR3, as DNA: TGTGCCAGCAGTTTTCCTAGCGCCCGCTCCTACAATGAGCAGTTCTTC. Translation gives CASSFPSARSYNEQFF.

The V and J genes are TRBV6-5 and TRBJ2-7; 7 positions agree with TRBD1. Germline CDR1 reads MNHEY; CDR2 reads SVGAGI. V gave up 0 bases and J gave up 3 bases; unmatched junction bases: 2. The CDR3 contains 14 residues. This chain's CDR3 is CASSYSTGIYEQYV. CDR3 sequence (DNA): TGTGCCAGCAGTTACTCGACAGGGATCTACGAGCAGTACGTC.

For the CDR3, the DNA is TGTGCCAGCAGCCCTATCCCGGGACCCATGGGCTACGAGCAGTACTTC. As protein: CASSPIPGPMGYEQYF. The V and J genes are TRBV11-2 and TRBJ2-7; D assignment may be TRBD1 or TRBD2 (5 bases each). Between the trimmed V and J ends, which lost 5 bases and 3 bases, there was a span of 20 bases. Germline CDR1 SGHAT, CDR2 FQNNGV. The CDR3 runs 16 residues. The whole variable domain, remainder taken from reference TRBV11-2 and TRBJ2-7, is EAGVAQSPRYKIIEKRQSVAFWCNPISGHATLYWYQQILGQGPKLLIQFQNNGVVDDSQLPKDRFSAERLKGVDSTLKIQPAKLEDSAVYLCASSPIPGPMGYEQYFGPGTRLTVT.

The table lists this clonotype with many counts. This rearrangement joins TRBV18 to TRBJ2-5; perhaps TRBD1 as D (6 bases). The CDR3 consists of 14 residues. Germline CDR1 and CDR2: KGHSH and LQKENI. V gave up 6 bases and J gave up 7 bases, with 18 bases separating them. This chain's CDR3 is CASSLGTPRGTQYF. The CDR3 DNA reads as TGTGCCAGCTCGCTCGGGACACCCCGAGGGACCCAGTACTTC.

This clonotype showed up many times. The chain joins TRBV20-1 to TRBJ2-3, with 10 bases aligning to TRBD2. Germline V gene sequence: CDR1 DFQATT, CDR2 SNEGSKA (reference sequence). The CDR3 contains 14 residues. Trimming removed 2 bases from V and 4 bases from J; junction bases left unmatched: 3. As DNA, the CDR3 is TGCAGTGCTAGACTAGCGGGAGAACCAGATACGCAGTATTTT. Amino acids: CSARLAGEPDTQYF.

This chain connects TRBV18 to TRBJ2-1; D remains unclear. The ends were cut back, 1 base at V and 3 bases at J, with 7 bases in the middle. Germline V gene lookup returns CDR1 KGHSH and CDR2 LQKENI. The CDR3 is 14 amino acids. CDR3 coding DNA: TGTGCCAGCTCACCACTTCCCAACTACAATGAGCAGTTCTTC. Protein: CASSPLPNYNEQFF.

This clonotype was seen a few times. The chain combines TRBV19 with TRBJ1-6; D is perhaps TRBD1 (5 bases). This CDR3 has 13 residues. Trimming shortened V by 5 bases and J by 8 bases, and 10 bases separated the two germline ends. CDR1 LNHDA and CDR2 SQIVND come from the germline V gene (reference sequence). The CDR3 DNA reads TGTGCCAGTAGTTTGCAGGGAGATTCACCCCTCCACTTT. This codes for CASSLQGDSPLHF.

The gene calls are TRBV5-1 and TRBJ2-7; D uncertain. The CDR3 totals 14 residues. The germline V and J ends were trimmed by 0 bases and 5 bases, with 12 bases remaining between them. Germline values: CDR1 SGHRS, CDR2 YFSETQ. The CDR3 region is CASSLEGDNDEQYF. CDR3 bases: TGCGCCAGCAGCTTGGAAGGAGACAACGACGAGCAGTACTTC.

This clonotype was seen a few times. The rearrangement links TRBV5-8 to TRBJ2-4; D is possibly TRBD1 (6 bases). Germline CDR1 SGHTS, CDR2 YDEGEE. The CDR3 runs to 12 residues. V was shortened by 7 bases and J by 6 bases, with 11 bases between the two germline ends. In DNA, the CDR3 is TGTGCCAGCCGCACCAGGGGAAACATTCAGTACTTC. It yields the protein CASRTRGNIQYF.

In this sample, this clonotype turned up a few times. This rearrangement joins TRBV5-1 to TRBJ1-2; 9 nucleotides line up with TRBD1. Trimming took 5 bases from V and 0 from J; bases not matched to a gene: 8. The CDR3 has 16 amino acids. Germline values: CDR1 SGHRS, CDR2 YFSETQ. The CDR3 nucleotides are TGCGCCAGCAGAGTTACCTACAGGGGGCCTAACTATGGCTACACCTTC. This encodes CASRVTYRGPNYGYTF.

The chain joins TRBV7-2 to TRBJ1-2, with 7 bases that match TRBD1. This CDR3 has 16 amino acids. The germline gives CDR1 SGHTA, CDR2 FQGNSA. The trim removed 5 bases at V and 1 base at J, leaving 10 bases unmatched. CDR3 amino acids: CASSPGGQRNNYGYTF. In DNA form, the CDR3 reads TGTGCCAGCAGCCCTGGGGGACAGCGGAATAACTATGGCTACACCTTC. The full variable domain, rest sourced from reference TRBV7-2 and TRBJ1-2, is GAGVSQSPSNKVTEKGKDVELRCDPISGHTALYWYRQSLGQGLEFLIYFQGNSAPDKSGLPSDRFSAERTGGSVSTLTIQRTQQEDSAVYLCASSPGGQRNNYGYTFGSGTRLTVV.

This clonotype was counted only a few times. CDR3 coding DNA: TGCGCCAGCAACCGGGGAGGAGTCACCGGGGAGCTGTTTTTT. Protein product: CASNRGGVTGELFF. The rearrangement joins TRBV5-1 to TRBJ2-2; D may be TRBD2 (6 bases). The V end was cut by 6 bases, the J end by 4 bases, with 13 bases between. Per germline, CDR1 SGHRS and CDR2 YFSETQ. The CDR3 extends over 14 amino acids.

Only a few counts were recorded for this clonotype. The V call is TRBV9, the J call TRBJ2-3; 15 bases agree with TRBD2. The CDR3 loop spans 19 amino acids. Germline CDR1 is SGDLS and CDR2 is YYNGEE. The ends lost 0 bases at V and 2 bases at J; junction bases unmatched: 7. CDR3 in DNA: TGTGCCAGCAGCGTAGTGGCGGGACTAGCGGGAGGCCCCACAGATACGCAGTATTTT. Encoded protein: CASSVVAGLAGGPTDTQYF.